The subject of this entry is one T cell receptor (beta chain). Its antigen is still unknown. The sample is drawn from a study of cytomegalovirus exposure and HLA in healthy donors. Findings and limits, study-wide: There were fewer than 200 TCR beta chains listed as cytomegalovirus-associated.

Unmatched junction bases numbered 12, after V lost 8 bases and J lost 2 bases. This CDR3 region has 15 residues. Germline V gives CDR1 MNHEY, CDR2 SMNVEV (reference sequence). TCRdb's copy holds only in-frame clones and misses some; the assay was immunoSEQ multiplex PCR. The sample contains 190,000 or so clones, around 83% of which appear only once. Sequenced sample: PBMCs. This rearrangement joins TRBV27 to TRBJ2-7, with 7 bases fitting TRBD2. The TCR originated in a woman under 40 in good health and CMV-seropositive. Written as DNA, the CDR3 is TGTGCCAGCCGATCGGGGTGGGGAGGGGCCTACGAGCAGTACTTC. Translating it yields CASRSGWGGAYEQYF.